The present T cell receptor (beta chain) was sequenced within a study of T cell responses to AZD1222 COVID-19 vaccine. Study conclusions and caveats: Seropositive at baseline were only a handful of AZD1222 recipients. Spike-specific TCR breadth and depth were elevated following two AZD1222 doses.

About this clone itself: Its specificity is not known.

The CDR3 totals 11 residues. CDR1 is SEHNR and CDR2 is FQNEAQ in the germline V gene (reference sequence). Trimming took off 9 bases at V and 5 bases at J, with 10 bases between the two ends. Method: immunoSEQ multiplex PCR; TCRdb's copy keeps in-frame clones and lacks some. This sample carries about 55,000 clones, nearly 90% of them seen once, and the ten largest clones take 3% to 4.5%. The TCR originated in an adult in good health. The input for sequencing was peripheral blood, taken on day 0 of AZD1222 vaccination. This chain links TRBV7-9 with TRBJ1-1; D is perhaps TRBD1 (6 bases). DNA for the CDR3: TGTGCCAGTACAGGGCAAACTGAAGCTTTCTTT. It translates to CASTGQTEAFF.